The rows below give T cell receptor beta chains drawn from one sample of a study of blood T cell repertoires in COVID-19. Repertoires were generated with immunoSEQ multiplex PCR, while TCRdb's copy carries only in-frame clones and drops some. The sample holds about 210,000 clones, around four fifths seen once. The sequenced material came from peripheral blood. Receptor source: a woman aged 80 or over with COVID-19, enrolled during active disease. CDR3s include the opening cysteine and the closing phenylalanine or tryptophan. Each record gives: V gene, J gene, CDR3 protein.

v_gene: TRBV28; j_gene: TRBJ2-6; CDR3aa: CASTPGLGANVLTF
v_gene: TRBV28; j_gene: TRBJ1-1; CDR3aa: CASSSDGRGTEAFF
v_gene: TRBV3-1/TRBV3-2; j_gene: TRBJ1-2; CDR3aa: CASEGTGGYEDYGYTF
v_gene: TRBV7-2; j_gene: TRBJ2-3; CDR3aa: CASSLLAGNVDTQYF
v_gene: TRBV7-2; j_gene: TRBJ2-1; CDR3aa: CASSLSFGAGDEQFF
v_gene: TRBV28; j_gene: TRBJ1-6; CDR3aa: CASSSTGESSPLHF
v_gene: TRBV18; j_gene: TRBJ1-2; CDR3aa: CASSPLVQGKNYGYTF
v_gene: TRBV5-4; j_gene: TRBJ2-5; CDR3aa: CASSLGRQGFRQETQYF
v_gene: TRBV5-1; j_gene: TRBJ1-6; CDR3aa: CASSAFPRDTNNSPLHF
v_gene: TRBV19; j_gene: TRBJ1-2; CDR3aa: CASIGVSLGYTF
v_gene: TRBV7-2; j_gene: TRBJ1-3; CDR3aa: CASSLGLGGSGNTIYF
v_gene: TRBV11-3; j_gene: TRBJ2-3; CDR3aa: CASSLGQSSTDTQYF
v_gene: TRBV6-6; j_gene: TRBJ1-4; CDR3aa: CASSSPSGGVGEKLFF
v_gene: TRBV7-2; j_gene: TRBJ1-5; CDR3aa: CASSLGTGGNQPQHF
v_gene: TRBV30; j_gene: TRBJ1-3; CDR3aa: CAWSPGTGNGNTIYF
v_gene: TRBV5-5; j_gene: TRBJ1-1; CDR3aa: CASSLLGGGNTEAFF
v_gene: TRBV5-4; j_gene: TRBJ2-1; CDR3aa: CASSLDSLNEQFF
v_gene: TRBV6-5; j_gene: TRBJ1-6; CDR3aa: CASSRTGANSPLHF
v_gene: TRBV18; j_gene: TRBJ1-1; CDR3aa: CASSPRGNTEAFF
v_gene: TRBV10-3; j_gene: TRBJ1-6; CDR3aa: CAIRGGANSPLHF
v_gene: TRBV6-2/TRBV6-3; j_gene: TRBJ2-7; CDR3aa: CASSYSKGQSVYEQYF
v_gene: TRBV2; j_gene: TRBJ2-7; CDR3aa: CASITGGGGGEQYF
v_gene: TRBV4-2; j_gene: TRBJ2-2; CDR3aa: CASSRSGGNTGELFF
v_gene: TRBV5-1; j_gene: TRBJ1-1; CDR3aa: CASSPTGDTEAFF
v_gene: TRBV18; j_gene: TRBJ1-6; CDR3aa: CASSQESRTPLHF
v_gene: TRBV2; j_gene: TRBJ1-6; CDR3aa: CASSASGPDNSPLHF
v_gene: TRBV7-2; j_gene: TRBJ2-1; CDR3aa: CASSFIGSSYNEQFF
v_gene: TRBV28; j_gene: TRBJ1-2; CDR3aa: CASSLTTGVGYTF
v_gene: TRBV7-2; j_gene: TRBJ2-5; CDR3aa: CASSSSGTGWAETQYF
v_gene: TRBV5-6; j_gene: TRBJ2-1; CDR3aa: CASSLAGECNEQFF
v_gene: TRBV10-3; j_gene: TRBJ1-6; CDR3aa: CAISERPPGAYNSPLHF
v_gene: TRBV3-1/TRBV3-2; j_gene: TRBJ2-5; CDR3aa: CASSQDRSSGGQETQYF
v_gene: TRBV3-1/TRBV3-2; j_gene: TRBJ2-2; CDR3aa: CASSPGAGVSGELFF
v_gene: TRBV19; j_gene: TRBJ1-2; CDR3aa: CASSISTVTNYGYTF
v_gene: TRBV29-1; j_gene: TRBJ2-2; CDR3aa: CSVDLPNGELFF
v_gene: TRBV5-1; j_gene: TRBJ1-6; CDR3aa: CASSLGQGNSPLHF
v_gene: TRBV9; j_gene: TRBJ1-2; CDR3aa: CASSAGSTRYGYTF
v_gene: TRBV5-1; j_gene: TRBJ2-2; CDR3aa: CASSLGQDGELFF
v_gene: TRBV10-3; j_gene: TRBJ1-6; CDR3aa: CAISESKSDRANSPLHF
v_gene: TRBV19; j_gene: TRBJ1-1; CDR3aa: CASSSPLRQGKTEAFF
v_gene: TRBV6-2/TRBV6-3; j_gene: TRBJ2-1; CDR3aa: CASSYESSGGWNEQFF
v_gene: TRBV19; j_gene: TRBJ2-7; CDR3aa: CASSSQTGPPYEQYF
v_gene: TRBV7-9; j_gene: TRBJ2-5; CDR3aa: CASSPGTGVETQYF
v_gene: TRBV19; j_gene: TRBJ1-1; CDR3aa: CASNQGLGTEAFF
v_gene: TRBV30; j_gene: TRBJ2-5; CDR3aa: CAWSAGTSGGGETQYF
v_gene: TRBV28; j_gene: TRBJ1-2; CDR3aa: CASSSRTGRSGYTF
v_gene: TRBV7-2; j_gene: TRBJ1-1; CDR3aa: CASSLGPGMNTEAFF
v_gene: TRBV6-6; j_gene: TRBJ1-2; CDR3aa: CASSSPAQGYGYTF
v_gene: TRBV19; j_gene: TRBJ1-5; CDR3aa: CASSMGGALQPQHF
v_gene: TRBV6-5; j_gene: TRBJ1-1; CDR3aa: CASRRENTEAFF
v_gene: TRBV18; j_gene: TRBJ1-1; CDR3aa: CASSPPQGASTEAFF
v_gene: TRBV6-4; j_gene: TRBJ1-2; CDR3aa: CASSDLGLGYTF